The rows below give T cell receptor beta chains drawn from one sample of a study of shared clonotypes between healthy human individuals. Generated by immunoSEQ multiplex PCR, the TCRdb table keeps only in-frame clones and is missing some. Found here are more than 850,000 clones, about 84% of them singletons; the top ten hold approximately 0.52%. Sample: memory CD4+ T cells from PBMCs. Receptors originate from a man aged 18 to 29 in good health. Some clones in this sample may be carry-over from other donors' samples. Both conserved end residues are part of each CDR3. The order of the fields is J gene, clone size, V gene, D gene, CDR3 DNA, CDR3 protein. D genes are given only for firm matches. Clone size is shown for a subset of rows, as once, few, many or a class of expanded clone.

J: TRBJ2-1; size: .; V: TRBV29-1; D: .; DNA: TGCAGCGTGATATTCTTAGGGATGTACAATGAGCAGTTCTTC; CDR3: CSVIFLGMYNEQFF
J: TRBJ2-7; size: .; V: TRBV5-4; D: TRBD1; DNA: TGTGCCAGCAGCTTCCCCGGGGACAGGGGAGGCTACGAGCAGTACTTC; CDR3: CASSFPGDRGGYEQYF
J: TRBJ1-4; size: .; V: TRBV7-8; D: TRBD1; DNA: TGTGCCAGCAGCCTGGGACAGGGGAAAGGTGAAAAACTGTTTTTT; CDR3: CASSLGQGKGEKLFF
J: TRBJ2-1; size: few; V: TRBV7-3; D: .; DNA: TGTGCCAGCAGCCTGCGTAAGAGCTCCTACAATGAGCAGTTCTTC; CDR3: CASSLRKSSYNEQFF
J: TRBJ1-5; size: .; V: TRBV5-1; D: .; DNA: TGCGCCAGCAGCTTGGGACAGCCCTCCAATCAGCCCCAGCATTTT; CDR3: CASSLGQPSNQPQHF
J: TRBJ2-1; size: .; V: TRBV29-1; D: .; DNA: TGCAGCGACAGACGCGCGGATGAGCAGTTCTTC; CDR3: CSDRRADEQFF
J: TRBJ2-6; size: .; V: TRBV4-2; D: .; DNA: TGTGCCAGCAGCCGGTTGGGTGGACCCAACGTCCTGACTTTC; CDR3: CASSRLGGPNVLTF
J: TRBJ2-5; size: .; V: TRBV4-1; D: .; DNA: TGCGCCAGCAGCTGGGGACTGCGAGAGACCCAGTACTTC; CDR3: CASSWGLRETQYF
J: TRBJ2-1; size: .; V: TRBV11-3; D: TRBD1; DNA: TGTGCCAGCAGCTTTATGGGGACAGGAGGGTGGGGGGAGCAGTTCTTC; CDR3: CASSFMGTGGWGEQFF
J: TRBJ2-5; size: .; V: TRBV28; D: .; DNA: TGTGCCGGGGGACATGACCAACAAGAGACCCAGTACTTC; CDR3: CAGGHDQQETQYF
J: TRBJ2-1; size: .; V: TRBV25-1; D: .; DNA: TGTGCCAGCACCTACAAAGGGGGGAAAGGTTCCTACAATGAGCAGTTCTTC; CDR3: CASTYKGGKGSYNEQFF